This record concerns one TCR beta chain sequence. How the authors handled the data: Amplification with reference gene primers provided the estimates of nucleated cell counts. Profiling relied on immunoSEQ multiplex PCR, and the TCRdb table lists in-frame clones only, not all of them. The V and J calls and the clone size are those of that table, but D and trimming were determined from the DNA. The table includes about 200,000 clones, 87% detected once. The sample belongs to a study of blood T cell repertoires in COVID-19. Looking at the study overall: Samples representing acute and convalescent COVID-19 were sourced from the United States, Italy and Spain. Nucleic acid was either cDNA or gDNA, and it came from T cells, B-cell-depleted T cells, or PBMCs.

V dropped 1 base and J dropped 4 bases, with 7 bases sitting between them. The CDR3 totals 13 residues. Germline values: CDR1 LGHNT, CDR2 FRNRAP. The source is a man in his forties or fifties with active or convalescent COVID-19. Sequenced sample: peripheral blood. This rearrangement joins TRBV12-5 to TRBJ1-1; D may be TRBD1 (6 bases). The CDR3 sequence is CASGLGGLTEAFF. The CDR3 DNA sequence: TGTGCTAGTGGTTTGGGGGGGCTCACTGAAGCTTTCTTT.